This T cell receptor beta chain was obtained from a study of blood T cell repertoires in COVID-19. Across the whole study: From T cells, B-cell-depleted T cells, or PBMCs came the material, which was cDNA or gDNA.

In the source study's methods: The authors estimated nucleated cell counts from reference gene primer amplification. Using immunoSEQ multiplex PCR, the repertoire was profiled, and TCRdb retains in-frame clones only, with some absent. V and J calls and clone size follow that table, whereas D and trimming were derived from the DNA. This table holds around 200,000 clones, 70% to 85% found once. CDR1 MNHEY and CDR2 SVGAGI come from the germline V gene. V was trimmed by 6 bases and J by 1 base, leaving 15 bases between them. This CDR3 has 15 residues. The rearrangement uses TRBV6-5 and TRBJ1-1, with a weak D call TRBD1 (5 bases). The sequence was obtained from a woman of 80 years or more with acute or convalescent COVID-19. Sequencing input: peripheral blood. CDR3 amino acids: CASRHGRGGNTEAFF. CDR3 nucleotide sequence: TGTGCCAGCAGACATGGGCGGGGGGGGAACACTGAAGCTTTCTTT.